These 30 T cell receptor beta chains came from one sample sequenced in a study of cytomegalovirus exposure and HLA in healthy donors. The PCR contained 60 Vbeta and 13 Jbeta primers. This table comes from immunoSEQ multiplex PCR, and its TCRdb copy is limited to in-frame clones, with some not included. Of about 100,000 clones listed, under 80% are singletons. Sequencing was carried out using PBMCs. The origin of the receptors is a middle-aged man in good health and CMV-seronegative.

V and J are TRBV7-2 and TRBJ1-1; D is ambiguous. The V and J ends lost 1 base and 1 base respectively, with 10 bases between them. The CDR3 sequence is 15 residues long. Germline-derived CDR1 and CDR2 are SGHTA and FQGNSA. This chain's CDR3 is CASSLVTATNTEAFF. The CDR3, as DNA: TGTGCCAGCAGCTTAGTAACAGCTACGAACACTGAAGCTTTCTTT.

The chain carries TRBV7-9 and TRBJ1-3, with TRBD1 identical over 9 bases. CDR1 is SEHNR, CDR2 FQNEAQ, per germline (reference sequence). Trimming at V came to 5 bases and at J to 12 bases, leaving 11 bases not matched to a gene. The CDR3 consists of 14 residues. The CDR3 nucleotides are TGTGCCAGCAGCGAGCCCGGGACAGGGACTGTCATATATTTT. Amino acid sequence: CASSEPGTGTVIYF.

The chain couples TRBV4-1 to TRBJ1-6, with TRBD1 matching 7 bases. V shed 2 bases, J shed 6 bases, and the junction held 10 bases outside the gene matches. The CDR3 has 17 residues. CDR1 is MGHRA and CDR2 is YSYEKL in the germline V gene. CDR3: CASSQYGETGSNSPLHF. DNA of the CDR3: TGCGCCAGCAGCCAATATGGGGAGACAGGGTCTAATTCACCCCTCCACTTT.

This chain links TRBV5-8 with TRBJ2-7; 7 bases are a match to TRBD1. The CDR3 extends over 15 amino acids. The junction had 6 bases not matched to a gene; V was cut back by 0 bases and J by 3 bases. Germline lookup yields CDR1 SGHTS and CDR2 YDEGEE. The CDR3 is CASSLGTGVGYEQYV. The CDR3 bases are TGTGCCAGCAGCTTGGGTACAGGGGTGGGCTACGAGCAGTACGTC.

This clone occurred a few times. J is TRBJ2-5 and V is TRBV7-2; weak D call: TRBD1 (5 bases). V gave up 1 base and J gave up 1 base, with 13 bases separating them. The germline CDR1 and CDR2 sequences are SGHTA and FQGNSA. The CDR3 totals 16 residues. CDR3 DNA sequence: TGTGCCAGCAGCTTAGTAGCAGGGCGGATCCAAGAGACCCAGTACTTC. It translates to CASSLVAGRIQETQYF.

The CDR3: CASSAGLAGGTDTQYF. For the CDR3, the DNA is TGTGCCAGCAGCGCCGGACTAGCGGGGGGCACAGATACGCAGTATTTT. V usage is TRBV11-2 and J usage is TRBJ2-3, with 13 bases that match TRBD2. The junction had 3 bases not matched to a gene; V was cut back by 5 bases and J by 1 base. Germline V CDR1 and CDR2: SGHAT, FQNNGV. This CDR3 has 16 residues.

The chain employs TRBV4-2 and TRBJ2-5; 12 nucleotides agree with TRBD2. Trimming took 5 bases from V and 0 from J; bases not matched to a gene: 7. Germline V gene data show CDR1 as LGHNA and CDR2 as YNFKEQ. The CDR3 has 17 residues. The CDR3 protein is CASSTRTSGANQETQYF. Written as DNA, the CDR3 is TGTGCCAGCAGCACCCGGACTAGCGGGGCCAACCAAGAGACCCAGTACTTC.

This clone occurred a few times. V gene TRBV10-1 combines with J gene TRBJ1-4; 9 bases are a match to TRBD1. Germline V CDR1 and CDR2: WNHNN, SYGVQD (reference sequence). V lost 0 bases and J lost 17; bases outside the gene matches: 16. This CDR3 comprises 16 residues. The chain's CDR3 is CASSESGEGQGKSSFF. DNA of the CDR3: TGCGCCAGCAGTGAGTCAGGTGAGGGACAGGGTAAATCCAGTTTTTTT.

J is TRBJ1-4 and V is TRBV30; 8 positions agree with TRBD1. The V gene end was trimmed by 0 bases and the J gene end by 3 bases; junction bases not matched to a gene: 12. The CDR3 is 18 residues long. The germline gives CDR1 GTSNPN, CDR2 SVGIG (reference sequence). This CDR3 reads CAWSVEGRGRGANEKLFF. Here the CDR3 DNA reads TGTGCCTGGAGTGTCGAGGGCAGGGGGCGCGGAGCTAATGAAAAACTGTTTTTT.

The chain joins TRBV6-4 to TRBJ1-2, with D perhaps TRBD1 (5 bases). The V end lost 0 bases, the J end lost 8 bases, and 13 bases lay between the germline ends. The germline V gene has CDR1 MRHNA and CDR2 SNTAGT. The CDR3 extends over 14 amino acids. CDR3 region: CASSDSSRGGGYTF. In DNA form, the CDR3 reads TGTGCCAGCAGTGACTCGAGTAGGGGAGGCGGCTACACCTTC.

The V gene is TRBV5-1, the J gene TRBJ1-1, with a weak D call TRBD1 (6 bases). Trimming shortened V by 5 bases and J by 0 bases, and 14 bases separated the two germline ends. CDR3 length equals 15 residues. Germline CDR1 is SGHRS and CDR2 is YFSETQ. This CDR3 is CASSPEQGMNTEAFF. In DNA, the CDR3 is TGCGCCAGCAGTCCCGAACAGGGCATGAACACTGAAGCTTTCTTT.

Of note for this clone: Given the absence of the conserved phenylalanine or tryptophan at the CDR3 end, a read error is likely. This chain joins TRBV14 and TRBJ1-2; no firm D call. The germline V gene encodes CDR1 SGHDN and CDR2 FVKESK. Trimming took off 4 bases at V and 4 bases at J, with 13 bases between the two ends. This CDR3 is built from 14 residues. The CDR3 DNA follows: TGTGCCAGCAGCCCTCGGCCGAGCGGCTATGGCTACACCCTC. It yields the protein CASSPRPSGYGYTL.

The J gene is TRBJ1-2, the V gene TRBV7-9; 9 bases agree with TRBD1. Per germline, CDR1 SEHNR and CDR2 FQNEAQ (reference sequence). CDR3 length: 15 amino acids. With V trimmed by 8 bases and J by 8 bases, 15 bases remained unmatched. Here the CDR3 DNA reads TGTGCCAGCGAATCTTCATGGGACAGGGACAACGGCTACACCTTC. This translates into CASESSWDRDNGYTF.

The V gene is TRBV7-9, the J gene TRBJ1-6; the D gene is possibly TRBD1 (5 bases). There are 15 residues in the CDR3. Germline CDR1 SEHNR, CDR2 FQNEAQ (reference sequence). Trimming removed 1 base at V and 7 bases at J, with 11 bases between. The CDR3 protein is CASSLGTPRNSPLHF. The CDR3 bases are TGTGCCAGCAGCTTAGGGACACCTAGGAATTCACCCCTCCACTTT.

This clone has just a few counts. This chain joins TRBV19 and TRBJ1-4; weak D call: TRBD1 (5 bases). Germline values: CDR1 LNHDA, CDR2 SQIVND (reference sequence). Trimming stripped 5 bases from V and 11 bases from J, with 15 bases between. The CDR3 is 13 residues long. The CDR3 nucleotides are TGTGCCAGTAGTTCCCGGGACTCGCGGAAACTGTTTTTT. Its protein is CASSSRDSRKLFF.

The rearrangement joins TRBV5-1 to TRBJ1-4; maybe TRBD1 (6 bases). This CDR3 has 14 residues. Between the trimmed V and J ends, which lost 2 bases and 4 bases, there was a span of 9 bases. The germline V gene has CDR1 SGHRS and CDR2 YFSETQ. The CDR3 protein is CASSLGQLNEKLFF. The CDR3 DNA is TGCGCCAGCAGCTTAGGACAGCTTAATGAAAAACTGTTTTTT.

This rearrangement joins TRBV19 to TRBJ2-3; D possibly corresponds to TRBD1 (6 bases). The CDR3 spans 15 residues. Trimming left V 5 bases short and J 2 bases short, with 14 bases between. Germline loops: CDR1 LNHDA, CDR2 SQIVND (reference sequence). CDR3 protein: CASSLGQFYTDTQYF. DNA of the CDR3: TGTGCCAGTAGTCTGGGACAATTCTACACAGATACGCAGTATTTT.

This clone was counted a few times. The chain joins TRBV9 to TRBJ2-5; 9 bases agree with TRBD1. Germline V gene data show CDR1 as SGDLS and CDR2 as YYNGEE. The CDR3 runs 15 residues. V shed 2 bases and J 4 bases; nucleotides not matched to a gene: 6. As DNA, the CDR3 is TGTGCCAGCAGCGTCCGAGGACAGGGGAGAGAGACCCAGTACTTC. Translation gives CASSVRGQGRETQYF.

For this clone: This CDR3 is also generated by other DNA sequences in the sample. The chain joins TRBV6-5 to TRBJ2-5; 8 nucleotides line up with TRBD2. The CDR3 has 15 amino acids. The trim removed 2 bases at V and 5 bases at J, leaving 7 bases unmatched. Per the germline V gene, CDR1 is MNHEY and CDR2 is SVGAGI. The CDR3 region is CASSYGRGVRETQYF. The CDR3 nucleotides are TGTGCCAGCAGTTACGGGCGGGGGGTAAGGGAGACCCAGTACTTC.

V gene TRBV6-5 combines with J gene TRBJ1-1; 11 bases are a match to TRBD1. This CDR3 region has 14 residues. Germline CDR1 MNHEY, CDR2 SVGAGI. Trimming removed 2 bases from V and 11 bases from J; junction bases left unmatched: 7. CDR3 bases: TGTGCCAGCAGTTACGGACAGGGGGCTGTCGGCGCTTTCTTT. It translates to CASSYGQGAVGAFF.

The CDR3 sequence: CASSLETGGRELFF. The CDR3 coding sequence is TGTGCCAGCAGCTTGGAGACAGGGGGCCGGGAGCTGTTTTTT. V usage is TRBV5-4 and J usage is TRBJ2-2; the match to TRBD1 covers 10 bases. The CDR3 totals 14 residues. Germline-derived CDR1 and CDR2 are SGHNT and YYREEE (reference sequence). The V gene end was trimmed by 0 bases and the J gene end by 9 bases; junction bases not matched to a gene: 2.

This clone has a handful of counts. In DNA form, the CDR3 reads TGTGCCAGCAGCCAGGGACTAGCGGGGGGTGGACAAAATACGCAGTATTTT. This codes for CASSQGLAGGGQNTQYF. The chain is built from TRBV7-6 and TRBJ2-3; 15 bases line up with TRBD2. Losses at the gene ends were 5 bases for V and 7 bases for J; bases not matched to a gene: 10. The CDR3 runs 17 residues. Germline CDR1 reads SGHVS; CDR2 reads FNYEAQ.

The J gene is TRBJ1-1, the V gene TRBV6-6; TRBD1 agrees at 7 bases. The V gene's germline CDR1 is MNHNY and CDR2 SVGAGI (reference sequence). With V trimmed by 6 bases and J by 1 base, 11 bases remained unmatched. The CDR3 is 16 residues long. The CDR3 nucleotides read TGTGCCAGCAGATCCTATAGTACAGGGGAGAACACTGAAGCTTTCTTT. Protein: CASRSYSTGENTEAFF.

The chain joins TRBV5-5 to TRBJ1-2; D not resolved. The CDR3 consists of 14 residues. Germline V gene lookup returns CDR1 SGHKS and CDR2 YYEKEE (reference sequence). V lost 2 bases, J lost 8 bases, and 16 bases lay in between. As DNA, the CDR3 is TGTGCCAGCAGCTTATCCTCGGGTTTTGGAGGCTACACCTTC. Translating gives CASSLSSGFGGYTF.

This clone was seen a few times. The V and J genes are TRBV7-9 and TRBJ1-1; 7 bases match TRBD1. The CDR3 is 15 residues long. V lost 2 bases to trimming and J lost 2 bases; unmatched junction nucleotides: 5. CDR1 is SEHNR and CDR2 is FQNEAQ in the germline V gene (reference sequence). CDR3 protein: CASSLRTGFNTEAFF. The CDR3 coding sequence is TGTGCCAGCAGCTTAAGGACAGGATTTAACACTGAAGCTTTCTTT.

For this clone: Within the sample, other DNA sequences also encode this same CDR3. This chain joins TRBV5-4 and TRBJ2-3; 7 positions agree with TRBD2. Germline trimming cut 2 bases from V and 0 bases from J; bases unmatched to any gene: 3. This CDR3 spans 15 amino acids. CDR1 is SGHNT and CDR2 is YYREEE in the germline V gene (reference sequence). CDR3 region: CASSFTGGSTDTQYF. The DNA of the CDR3 is TGTGCCAGCAGCTTTACGGGGGGTAGCACAGATACGCAGTATTTT. Combining the CDR3 with reference TRBV5-4 and TRBJ2-3 gives the whole variable domain ETGVTQSPTHLIKTRGQQVTLRCSSQSGHNTVSWYQQALGQGPQFIFQYYREEENGRGNFPPRFSGLQFPNYSSELNVNALELDDSALYLCASSFTGGSTDTQYFGPGTRLTVL.

The gene calls are TRBV5-1 and TRBJ2-5, with 8 bases aligning to TRBD1. The CDR3 totals 13 residues. J gave up 5 bases and V 4 bases, and 4 bases lay outside the gene matches. The germline V gene has CDR1 SGHRS and CDR2 YFSETQ. This chain's CDR3 is CASSPDRVETQYF. The CDR3 bases are TGCGCCAGCAGCCCGGACAGGGTTGAGACCCAGTACTTC.

The genes are TRBV5-6 and TRBJ2-7, with a possible D match to TRBD1 (6 bases). The CDR3 runs 15 residues. Deletions cut 3 bases from V and 2 bases from J, with 15 bases between. Germline V CDR1 and CDR2: SGHDT, YYEEEE. CDR3 DNA sequence: TGTGCCAGCAGCTCCCCATCCGAGGGGGCCTACGAGCAGTACTTC. It yields the protein CASSSPSEGAYEQYF.

The chain joins TRBV7-3 to TRBJ2-3; 8 positions match TRBD2. The germline gives CDR1 SGHTA, CDR2 FQGTGA. The CDR3 is 16 amino acids. Trimming cost V 1 base and J 4 bases; bases outside gene matches: 7. CDR3 DNA sequence: TGTGCCAGCAGCTTAAACGCCGCGGGGGGACCAGATACGCAGTATTTT. Amino acid sequence: CASSLNAAGGPDTQYF.

V is TRBV6-4 and J is TRBJ2-3; TRBD1 might be the D (7 bases). This CDR3 spans 15 amino acids. V lost 4 bases to trimming and J lost 3 bases, with 14 bases between them. CDR1 is MRHNA, CDR2 SNTAGT, per germline. The CDR3 DNA sequence: TGTGCCAGCAGTGCCTTGACAGGGAGGACAGATACGCAGTATTTT. This codes for CASSALTGRTDTQYF.